This T cell receptor (beta chain) originates from a study of Ad26.COV2.S vaccination and SARS-CoV-2 variants. Overall study context: Recipients of Ad26.COV2.S got it intramuscularly, once or twice 56 days apart.

Findings of the study overall: It was reported that spike-specific CD8+ and CD4+ T cell responses were substantially broad after vaccination.

The CDR3 is made up of 18 amino acids. Germline lookup yields CDR1 KGHDR and CDR2 SFDVKD. The V gene lost 5 bases and the J gene lost 2 bases, with 21 bases spanning the gap. In regard to this clone: Its antigen is not known.

The assay was immunoSEQ multiplex PCR, and TCRdb's table has in-frame clones only and misses some. The table has about 280,000 clones, approximately 89% seen once; the top ten hold more than 2.5%. Indicated treatment: roughly 18 received Ad26.COV2.S at low or high dose, single or two shots; a few received placebo; per-sample allocation not given. The samples date from day 63 after the first vaccine or placebo injection. The source is a person between 18 and 65 years old who received the Ad26.COV2.S COVID-19 vaccine or a placebo. Material: peripheral blood, obtained in a trial of Ad26.COV2.S vaccine versus placebo. The V and J genes are TRBV24-1 and TRBJ1-5, with D uncertain. Here the CDR3 reads CATSAPGSKRWGNQPQHF. The CDR3 bases are TGTGCCACCAGTGCCCCGGGCTCGAAAAGGTGGGGCAATCAGCCCCAGCATTTT.